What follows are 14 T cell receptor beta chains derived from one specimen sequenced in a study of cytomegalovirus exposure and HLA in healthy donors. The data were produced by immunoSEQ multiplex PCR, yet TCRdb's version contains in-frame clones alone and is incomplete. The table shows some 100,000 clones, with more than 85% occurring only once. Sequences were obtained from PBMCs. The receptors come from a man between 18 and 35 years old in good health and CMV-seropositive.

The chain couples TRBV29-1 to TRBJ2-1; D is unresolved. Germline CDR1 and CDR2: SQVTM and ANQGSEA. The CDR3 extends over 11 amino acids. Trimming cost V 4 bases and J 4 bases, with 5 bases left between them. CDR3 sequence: CSVVSYNEQFF. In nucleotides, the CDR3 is TGCAGCGTTGTTTCTTACAATGAGCAGTTCTTC.

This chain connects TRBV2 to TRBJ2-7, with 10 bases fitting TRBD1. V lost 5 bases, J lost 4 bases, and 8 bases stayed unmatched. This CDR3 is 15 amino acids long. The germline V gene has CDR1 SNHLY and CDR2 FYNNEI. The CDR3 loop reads CASSTDRGLTYEQYF. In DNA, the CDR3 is TGTGCCAGCAGTACCGACAGGGGGCTAACGTACGAGCAGTACTTC.

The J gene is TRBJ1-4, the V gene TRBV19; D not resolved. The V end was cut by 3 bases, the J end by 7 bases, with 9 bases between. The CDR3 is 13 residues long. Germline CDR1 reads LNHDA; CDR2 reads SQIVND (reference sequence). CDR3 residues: CASSIGRLEKLFF. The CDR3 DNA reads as TGTGCCAGTAGTATCGGCAGACTTGAAAAACTGTTTTTT.

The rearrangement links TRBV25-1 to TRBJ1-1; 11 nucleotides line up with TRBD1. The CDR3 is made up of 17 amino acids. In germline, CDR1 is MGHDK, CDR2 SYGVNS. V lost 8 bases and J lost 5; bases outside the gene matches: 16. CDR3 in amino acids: CASRPTRTGGAGTEAFF. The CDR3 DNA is TGTGCCAGCCGCCCGACAAGGACAGGGGGCGCGGGGACTGAAGCTTTCTTT.

The CDR3 here is CASSPQGGGSGNTIYF. The CDR3 nucleotides read TGCGCCAGCAGCCCGCAAGGGGGGGGATCTGGAAACACCATATATTTT. The chain uses TRBV5-1 and TRBJ1-3; TRBD1 might be the D (6 bases). The V gene lost 4 bases and the J gene lost 1 base, with 15 bases spanning the gap. Germline assignment: CDR1 SGHRS and CDR2 YFSETQ. The CDR3 extends over 16 amino acids.

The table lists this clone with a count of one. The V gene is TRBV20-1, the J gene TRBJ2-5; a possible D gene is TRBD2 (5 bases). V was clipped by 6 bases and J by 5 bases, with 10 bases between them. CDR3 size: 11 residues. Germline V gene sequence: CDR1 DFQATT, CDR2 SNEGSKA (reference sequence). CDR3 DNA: TGCAGTGCCTCGGAGGTCGAGACCCAGTACTTC. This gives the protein CSASEVETQYF.

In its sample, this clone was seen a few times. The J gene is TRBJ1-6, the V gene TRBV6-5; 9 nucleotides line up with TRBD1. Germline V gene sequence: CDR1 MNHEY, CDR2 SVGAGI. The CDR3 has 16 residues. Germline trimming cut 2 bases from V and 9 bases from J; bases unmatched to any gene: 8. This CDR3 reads CASSYHRGTGSSPLHF. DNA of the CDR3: TGTGCCAGCAGTTACCATCGCGGGACAGGGTCTTCACCCCTCCACTTT.

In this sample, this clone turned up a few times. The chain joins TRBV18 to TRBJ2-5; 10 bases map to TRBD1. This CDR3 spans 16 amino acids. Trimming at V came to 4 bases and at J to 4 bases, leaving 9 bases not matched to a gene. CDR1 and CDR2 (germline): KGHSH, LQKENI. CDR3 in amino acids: CASSLRRQGAGETQYF. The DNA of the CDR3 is TGTGCCAGCTCACTTCGGAGACAGGGGGCTGGAGAGACCCAGTACTTC.

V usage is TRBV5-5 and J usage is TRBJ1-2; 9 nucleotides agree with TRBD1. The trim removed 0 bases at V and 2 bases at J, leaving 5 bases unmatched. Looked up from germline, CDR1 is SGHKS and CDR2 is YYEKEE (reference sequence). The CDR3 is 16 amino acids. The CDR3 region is CASSLAWDRVNYGYTF. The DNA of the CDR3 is TGTGCCAGCAGCTTGGCTTGGGACAGGGTAAACTATGGCTACACCTTC. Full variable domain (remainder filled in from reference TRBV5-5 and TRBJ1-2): DAGVTQSPTHLIKTRGQQVTLRCSPISGHKSVSWYQQVLGQGPQFIFQYYEKEERGRGNFPDRFSARQFPNYSSELNVNALLLGDSALYLCASSLAWDRVNYGYTFGSGTRLTVV.

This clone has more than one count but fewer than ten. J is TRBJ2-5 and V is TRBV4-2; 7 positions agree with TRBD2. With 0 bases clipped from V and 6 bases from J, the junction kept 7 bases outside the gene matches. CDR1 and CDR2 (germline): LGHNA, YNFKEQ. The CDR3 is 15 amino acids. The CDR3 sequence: CASSQDDGGIKTQYF. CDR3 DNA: TGTGCCAGCAGCCAAGATGACGGGGGGATCAAGACCCAGTACTTC.

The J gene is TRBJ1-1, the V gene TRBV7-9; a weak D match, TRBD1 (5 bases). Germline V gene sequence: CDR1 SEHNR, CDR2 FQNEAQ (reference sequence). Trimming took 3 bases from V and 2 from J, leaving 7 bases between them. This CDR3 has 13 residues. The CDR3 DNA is TGTGCCAGCAGCTTGACAGTAAACACTGAAGCTTTCTTT. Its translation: CASSLTVNTEAFF. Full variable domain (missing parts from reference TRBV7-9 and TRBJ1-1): DTGVSQNPRHKITKRGQNVTFRCDPISEHNRLYWYRQTLGQGPEFLTYFQNEAQLEKSRLLSDRFSAERPKGSFSTLEIQRTEQGDSAMYLCASSLTVNTEAFFGQGTRLTVV.

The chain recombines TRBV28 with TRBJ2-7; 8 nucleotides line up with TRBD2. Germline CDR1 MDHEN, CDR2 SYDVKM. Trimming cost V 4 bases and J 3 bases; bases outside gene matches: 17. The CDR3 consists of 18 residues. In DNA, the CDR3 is TGTGCCAGCAGTTCACGACATTCGAGGTTCGGGGGGGTCTACGAGCAGTACTTC. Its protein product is CASSSRHSRFGGVYEQYF.

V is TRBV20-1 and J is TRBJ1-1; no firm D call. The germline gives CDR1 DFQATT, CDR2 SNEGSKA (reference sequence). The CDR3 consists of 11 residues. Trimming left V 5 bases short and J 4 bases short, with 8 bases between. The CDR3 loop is CSAPGVTEAFF. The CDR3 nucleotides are TGCAGTGCTCCCGGGGTCACTGAAGCTTTCTTT.

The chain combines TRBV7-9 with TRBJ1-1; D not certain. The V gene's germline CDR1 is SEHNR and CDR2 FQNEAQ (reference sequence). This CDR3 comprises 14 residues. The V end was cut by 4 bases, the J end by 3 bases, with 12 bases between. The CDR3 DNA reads TGTGCCAGCAGCTCTTCCGACGAGGACACTGAAGCTTTCTTT. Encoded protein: CASSSSDEDTEAFF.